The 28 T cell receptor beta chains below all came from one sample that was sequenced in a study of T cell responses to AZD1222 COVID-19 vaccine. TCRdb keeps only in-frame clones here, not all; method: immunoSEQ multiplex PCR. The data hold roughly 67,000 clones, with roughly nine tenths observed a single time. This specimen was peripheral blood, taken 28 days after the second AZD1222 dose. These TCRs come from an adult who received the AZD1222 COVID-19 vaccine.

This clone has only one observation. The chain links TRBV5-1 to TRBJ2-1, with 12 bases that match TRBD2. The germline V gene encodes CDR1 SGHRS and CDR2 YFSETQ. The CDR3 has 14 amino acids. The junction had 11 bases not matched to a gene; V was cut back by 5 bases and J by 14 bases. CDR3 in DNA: TGCGCCAGCAGTGGAGTGACTAGCGGGAGCGGTGAGTTCTTC. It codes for CASSGVTSGSGEFF.

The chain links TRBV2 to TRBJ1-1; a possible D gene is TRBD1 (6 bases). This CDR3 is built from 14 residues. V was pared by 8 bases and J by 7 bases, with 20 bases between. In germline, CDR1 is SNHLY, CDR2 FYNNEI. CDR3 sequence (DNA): TGTGCCAGCCCAATTACAAGGGAGGGGGATGAAGCTTTCTTT. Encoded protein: CASPITREGDEAFF.

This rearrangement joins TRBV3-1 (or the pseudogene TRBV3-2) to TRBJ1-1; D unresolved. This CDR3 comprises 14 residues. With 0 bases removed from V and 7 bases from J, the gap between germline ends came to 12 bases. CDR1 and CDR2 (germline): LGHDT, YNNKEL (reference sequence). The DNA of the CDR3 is TGTGCCAGCAGCCAAGATCGGTGGACGGTTGAAGCTTTCTTT. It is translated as CASSQDRWTVEAFF.

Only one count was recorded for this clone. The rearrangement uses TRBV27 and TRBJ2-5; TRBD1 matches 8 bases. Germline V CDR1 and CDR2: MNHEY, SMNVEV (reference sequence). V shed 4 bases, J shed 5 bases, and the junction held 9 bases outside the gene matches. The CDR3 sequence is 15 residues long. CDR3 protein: CASSSGQEAWETQYF. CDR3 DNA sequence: TGTGCCAGCAGTTCGGGACAGGAGGCCTGGGAGACCCAGTACTTC.

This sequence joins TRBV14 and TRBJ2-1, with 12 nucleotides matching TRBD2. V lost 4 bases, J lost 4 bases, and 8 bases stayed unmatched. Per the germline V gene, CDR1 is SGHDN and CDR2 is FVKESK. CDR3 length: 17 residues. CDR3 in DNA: TGTGCCAGCAGCCGTCTAGCGGGAGGGGCAGGATACAATGAGCAGTTCTTC. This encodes CASSRLAGGAGYNEQFF.

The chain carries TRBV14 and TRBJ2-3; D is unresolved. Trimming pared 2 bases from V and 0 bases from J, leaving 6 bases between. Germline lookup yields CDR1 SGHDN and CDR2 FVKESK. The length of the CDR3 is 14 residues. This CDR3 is CASSQRYSTDTQYF. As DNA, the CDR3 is TGTGCCAGCAGCCAACGGTATAGCACAGATACGCAGTATTTT.

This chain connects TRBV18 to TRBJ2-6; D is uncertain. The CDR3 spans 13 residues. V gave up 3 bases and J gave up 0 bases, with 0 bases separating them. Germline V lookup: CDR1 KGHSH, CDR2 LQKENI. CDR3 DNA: TGTGCCAGCTCACCCTCTGGGGCCAACGTCCTGACTTTC. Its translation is CASSPSGANVLTF.

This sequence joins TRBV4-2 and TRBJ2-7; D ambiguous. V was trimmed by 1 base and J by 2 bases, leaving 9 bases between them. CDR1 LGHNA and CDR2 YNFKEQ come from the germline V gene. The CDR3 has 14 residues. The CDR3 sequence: CASSQATQAYEQYF. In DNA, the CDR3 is TGTGCCAGCAGCCAAGCGACGCAGGCCTACGAGCAGTACTTC.

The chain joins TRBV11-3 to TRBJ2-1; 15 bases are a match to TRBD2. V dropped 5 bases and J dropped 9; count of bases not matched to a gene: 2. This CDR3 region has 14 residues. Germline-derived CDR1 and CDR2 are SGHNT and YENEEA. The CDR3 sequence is CASSLGLAGGEQFF. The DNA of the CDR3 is TGTGCCAGCAGCCTGGGACTAGCGGGAGGTGAGCAGTTCTTC.

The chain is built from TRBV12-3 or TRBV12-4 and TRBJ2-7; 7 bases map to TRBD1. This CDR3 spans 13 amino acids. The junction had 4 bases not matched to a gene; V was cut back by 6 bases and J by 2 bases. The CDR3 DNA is TGTGCCAGCAGCAACAGGGGTACCTACGAGCAGTACTTC. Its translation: CASSNRGTYEQYF.

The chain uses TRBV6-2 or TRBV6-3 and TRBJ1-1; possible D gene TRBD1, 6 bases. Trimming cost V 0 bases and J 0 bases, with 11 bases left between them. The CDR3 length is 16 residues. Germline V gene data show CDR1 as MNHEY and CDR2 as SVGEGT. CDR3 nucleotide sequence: TGTGCCAGCAGTTACTCCCGGACAGTCATGAACACTGAAGCTTTCTTT. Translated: CASSYSRTVMNTEAFF.

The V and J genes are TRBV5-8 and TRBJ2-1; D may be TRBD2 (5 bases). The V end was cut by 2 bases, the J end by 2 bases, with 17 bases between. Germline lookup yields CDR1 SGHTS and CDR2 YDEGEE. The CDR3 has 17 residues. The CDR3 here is CASSFFSQEATYNEQFF. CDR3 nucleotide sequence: TGTGCCAGCAGCTTTTTCTCGCAGGAGGCGACCTACAATGAGCAGTTCTTC.

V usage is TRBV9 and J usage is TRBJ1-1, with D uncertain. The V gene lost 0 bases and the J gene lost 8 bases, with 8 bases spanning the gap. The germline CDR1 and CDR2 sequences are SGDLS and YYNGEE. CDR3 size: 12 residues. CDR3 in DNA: TGTGCCAGCAGCGTAGGGACGGACGAAGCTTTCTTT. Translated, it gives CASSVGTDEAFF.

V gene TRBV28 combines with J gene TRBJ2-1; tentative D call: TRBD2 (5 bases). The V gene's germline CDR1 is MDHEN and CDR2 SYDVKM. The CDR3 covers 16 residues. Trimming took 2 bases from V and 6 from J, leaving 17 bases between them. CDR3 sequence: CASSLTLLPRGNEQFF. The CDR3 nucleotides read TGTGCCAGCAGTTTAACTTTACTCCCCCGGGGCAATGAGCAGTTCTTC. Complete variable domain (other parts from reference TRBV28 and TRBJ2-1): DVKVTQSSRYLVKRTGEKVFLECVQDMDHENMFWYRQDPGLGLRLIYFSYDVKMKEKGDIPEGYSVSREKKERFSLILESASTNQTSMYLCASSLTLLPRGNEQFFGPGTRLTVL.

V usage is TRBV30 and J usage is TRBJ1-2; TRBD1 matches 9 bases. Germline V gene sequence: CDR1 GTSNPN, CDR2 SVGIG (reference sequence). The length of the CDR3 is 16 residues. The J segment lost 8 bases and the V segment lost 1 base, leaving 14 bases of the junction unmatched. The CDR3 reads CAWSASTGTGLKGYTF. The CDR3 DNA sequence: TGTGCCTGGAGTGCTTCGACCGGGACAGGGCTAAAAGGCTACACCTTC.

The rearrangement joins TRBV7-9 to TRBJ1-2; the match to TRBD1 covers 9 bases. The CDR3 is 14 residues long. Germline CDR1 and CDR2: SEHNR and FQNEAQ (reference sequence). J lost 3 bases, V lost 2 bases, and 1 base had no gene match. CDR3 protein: CASSLTGGDYGYTF. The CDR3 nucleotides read TGTGCCAGCAGCTTAACAGGGGGCGACTATGGCTACACCTTC.

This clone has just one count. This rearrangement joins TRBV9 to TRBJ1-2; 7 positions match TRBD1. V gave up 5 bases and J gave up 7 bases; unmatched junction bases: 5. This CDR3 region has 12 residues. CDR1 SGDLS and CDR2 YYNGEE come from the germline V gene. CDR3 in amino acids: CASSYRGVGYTF. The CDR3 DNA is TGTGCCAGCAGTTACAGGGGAGTTGGCTACACCTTC. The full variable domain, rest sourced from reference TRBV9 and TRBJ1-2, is DSGVTQTPKHLITATGQRVTLRCSPRSGDLSVYWYQQSLDQGLQFLIQYYNGEERAKGNILERFSAQQFPDLHSELNLSSLELGDSALYFCASSYRGVGYTFGSGTRLTVV.

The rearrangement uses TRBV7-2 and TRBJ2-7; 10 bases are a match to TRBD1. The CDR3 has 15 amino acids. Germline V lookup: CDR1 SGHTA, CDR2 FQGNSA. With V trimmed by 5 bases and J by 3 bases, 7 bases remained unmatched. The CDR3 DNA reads TGTGCCAGCAGCCCTCCGGGACAGGGGTACTACGAGCAGTACTTC. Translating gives CASSPPGQGYYEQYF.

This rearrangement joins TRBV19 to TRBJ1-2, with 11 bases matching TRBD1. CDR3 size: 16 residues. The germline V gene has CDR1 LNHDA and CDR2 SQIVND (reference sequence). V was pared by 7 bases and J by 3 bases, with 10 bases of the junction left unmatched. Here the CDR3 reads CASMGTGGSFDYGYTF. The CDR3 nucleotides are TGTGCCAGTATGGGGACAGGGGGTTCCTTTGACTATGGCTACACCTTC.

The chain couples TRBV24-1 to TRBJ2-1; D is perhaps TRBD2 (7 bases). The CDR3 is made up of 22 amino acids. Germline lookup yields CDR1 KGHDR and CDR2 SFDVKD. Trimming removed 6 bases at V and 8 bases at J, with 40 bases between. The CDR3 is CATSRVGSALVGGGKDSDEQFF. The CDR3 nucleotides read TGTGCCACCAGTAGGGTCGGGTCGGCGTTGGTAGGGGGAGGGAAAGATAGCGATGAGCAGTTCTTC.

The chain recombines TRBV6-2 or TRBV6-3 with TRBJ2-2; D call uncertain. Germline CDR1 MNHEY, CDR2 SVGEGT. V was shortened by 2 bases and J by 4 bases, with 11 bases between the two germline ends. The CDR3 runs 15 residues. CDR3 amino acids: CASSYKTALTGELFF. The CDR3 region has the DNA TGTGCCAGCAGTTACAAGACTGCCCTCACCGGGGAGCTGTTTTTT.

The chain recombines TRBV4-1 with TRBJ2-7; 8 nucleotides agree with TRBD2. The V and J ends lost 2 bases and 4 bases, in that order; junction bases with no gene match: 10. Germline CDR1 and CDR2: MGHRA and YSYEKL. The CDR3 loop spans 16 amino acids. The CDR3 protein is CASSQPREKRGYEQYF. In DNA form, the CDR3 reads TGCGCCAGCAGCCAACCACGGGAAAAGCGGGGGTACGAGCAGTACTTC.

The CDR3 DNA reads as TGTGCCAGCAGCCCCGGGGGGACAGGGGGATCACCCCTCCACTTT. Protein sequence: CASSPGGTGGSPLHF. The chain is built from TRBV9 and TRBJ1-6; 11 nucleotides line up with TRBD1. The germline V gene has CDR1 SGDLS and CDR2 YYNGEE. Trimming at V came to 4 bases and at J to 10 bases, leaving 7 bases not matched to a gene. CDR3 length: 15 residues.

The CDR3: CASSNNRAANTEAFF. The CDR3 DNA follows: TGTGCCAGTAGTAACAACAGGGCGGCGAACACTGAAGCTTTCTTT. The V call is TRBV19, the J call TRBJ1-1; weak D call: TRBD1 (6 bases). Germline-derived CDR1 and CDR2 are LNHDA and SQIVND (reference sequence). Trimming took 4 bases from V and 1 from J, leaving 13 bases between them. The CDR3 totals 15 residues.

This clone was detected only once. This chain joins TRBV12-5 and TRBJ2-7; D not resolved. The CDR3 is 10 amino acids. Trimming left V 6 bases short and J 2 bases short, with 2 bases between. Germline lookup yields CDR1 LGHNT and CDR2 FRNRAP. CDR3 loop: CASGTYEQYF. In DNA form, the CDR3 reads TGTGCTAGTGGCACCTACGAGCAGTACTTC. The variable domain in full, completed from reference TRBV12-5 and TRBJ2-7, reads DARVTQTPRHKVTEMGQEVTMRCQPILGHNTVFWYRQTMMQGLELLAYFRNRAPLDDSGMPKDRFSAEMPDATLATLKIQPSEPRDSAVYFCASGTYEQYFGPGTRLTVT.

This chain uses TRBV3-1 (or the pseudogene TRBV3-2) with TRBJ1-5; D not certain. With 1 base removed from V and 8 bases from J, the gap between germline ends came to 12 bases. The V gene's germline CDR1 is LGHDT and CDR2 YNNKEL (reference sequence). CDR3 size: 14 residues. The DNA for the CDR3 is TGTGCCAGCAGCCAAGTACCGGGATATGAGCCCCAGCATTTT. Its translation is CASSQVPGYEPQHF.

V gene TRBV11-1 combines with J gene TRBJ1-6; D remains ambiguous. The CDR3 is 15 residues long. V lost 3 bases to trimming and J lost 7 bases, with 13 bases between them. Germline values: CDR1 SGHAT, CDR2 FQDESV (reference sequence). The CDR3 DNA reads TGTGCCAGCAGCTTTGATGCGACGGGCAATTCACCCCTCCACTTT. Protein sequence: CASSFDATGNSPLHF.

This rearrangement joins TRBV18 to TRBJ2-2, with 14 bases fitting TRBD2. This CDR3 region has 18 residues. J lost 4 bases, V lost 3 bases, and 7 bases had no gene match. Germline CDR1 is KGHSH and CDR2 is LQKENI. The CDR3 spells CASSPGTSGSGSTGELFF. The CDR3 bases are TGTGCCAGCTCACCGGGGACTAGCGGGAGTGGTAGCACCGGGGAGCTGTTTTTT.